These 5 T cell receptor beta chains originate from one sample sequenced in a study of OX40 agonist ivuxolimab in advanced cancers. Generated by immunoSEQ multiplex PCR, the TCRdb table keeps only in-frame clones and is missing some. Of 65,000 or so clones listed, roughly 80% are singletons. The sample in question was CD4+ or CD8+ T cells sorted from blood, obtained in a trial of the OX40 agonist ivuxolimab. The receptors were sampled from an adult with an advanced solid tumor such as melanoma, head and neck, liver or kidney cancer.

The chain employs TRBV4-2 and TRBJ1-1; unclear D gene. This CDR3 has 12 amino acids. The germline CDR1 and CDR2 sequences are LGHNA and YNFKEQ. V lost 0 bases and J 8 bases, leaving 7 bases between the germline ends. Written as DNA, the CDR3 is TGTGCCAGCAGCCAAGACAGTCGCGAAGCTTTCTTT. Translating gives CASSQDSREAFF.

This clone came up a few times. The chain is built from TRBV5-1 and TRBJ1-6; the D is unclear. The germline gives CDR1 SGHRS, CDR2 YFSETQ. V lost 4 bases, J lost 10 bases, and 18 bases lay in between. The CDR3 is 15 residues long. The CDR3 loop is CASSPAPDLESPLHF. CDR3 DNA: TGCGCCAGCAGCCCGGCACCGGATTTGGAATCACCCCTCCACTTT.

The chain employs TRBV19 and TRBJ2-6; TRBD1 agrees at 10 bases. Germline values: CDR1 LNHDA, CDR2 SQIVND (reference sequence). V lost 5 bases to trimming and J lost 1 base; unmatched junction nucleotides: 11. This CDR3 contains 19 residues. The DNA of the CDR3 is TGTGCCAGTAGTGGGACCCGGACAGGGGGAGAATCTGGGGCCAACGTCCTGACTTTC. Residues: CASSGTRTGGESGANVLTF.

The chain joins TRBV18 to TRBJ2-7; possible D gene TRBD1, 5 bases. CDR1 is KGHSH, CDR2 LQKENI, per germline. V lost 2 bases and J 7 bases, leaving 12 bases between the germline ends. The CDR3 consists of 13 residues. CDR3 nucleotides: TGTGCCAGCTCACCAGGCAGGGATCAAGAGCAGTACTTC. Its protein product is CASSPGRDQEQYF.

This chain links TRBV5-1 with TRBJ2-5; D could derive from TRBD1 or TRBD2 (5 bases each). Germline V gene data show CDR1 as SGHRS and CDR2 as YFSETQ. Trimming stripped 4 bases from V and 1 base from J, with 11 bases between. This CDR3 has 14 amino acids. CDR3 amino acids: CASSTGTPQETQYF. In DNA form, the CDR3 reads TGCGCCAGCAGCACGGGGACCCCCCAAGAGACCCAGTACTTC.